This TCR beta chain was captured by sequencing in a study of shared clonotypes between healthy human individuals. Assay: immunoSEQ multiplex PCR; the TCRdb copy retains only in-frame clones and omits some. The sample shows approximately 530,000 clones, roughly 95% of them seen only once. As concerns this clone: As yet, its antigen is unknown.

General study results and limits: It was the few donors that limited the genetic and exposure-history diversity represented. Unshared clonotypes carried lower generation probabilities than those common to all four donors.

The CDR3 sequence is 14 residues long. Germline V gene sequence: CDR1 MNHEY, CDR2 SMNVEV (reference sequence). The ends were cut back, 4 bases at V and 0 bases at J, with 7 bases in the middle. The gene calls are TRBV27 and TRBJ1-5; D uncertain. This receptor was identified in a woman in her thirties in good health. Input material: naive CD4+ T cells sorted from blood. As for subset: CD45RA+ positively selected. CDR3 amino acids: CASSSEASNQPQHF. CDR3 nucleotide sequence: TGTGCCAGCAGTTCCGAGGCTAGCAATCAGCCCCAGCATTTT.